Listed here are 18 T cell receptor beta chains from one sample, sequenced in a study of CD8 T cells in ankylosing spondylitis. Study-wide results and caveats: There was a TCR beta motif, made of several highly homologous variants, that appeared characteristic of ankylosing spondylitis blood.

These TCRs are of unknown antigen specificity. TCRdb reprocessed the 5' RACE reads with MiXCR, giving one entry per CDR3 protein. Found here are approximately 140,000 distinct CDR3 sequences, about 15% of them singletons; the top ten hold roughly a third. Sequenced sample: blood, either unsorted or a sorted T cell fraction (not recorded which). Receptors were obtained from a male donor with ankylosing spondylitis.

In this sample, this clonotype turned up a few times. The V and J genes are TRBV6-2 or TRBV6-3 and TRBJ2-7, with 8 bases fitting TRBD1. CDR1 MNHEY and CDR2 SVGEGT come from the germline V gene. The CDR3 is made up of 14 amino acids. V was pared by 6 bases and J by 3 bases, with 7 bases of the junction left unmatched. CDR3: CASSPPGTGYEQYF. CDR3 nucleotides: TGTGCCAGCAGCCCTCCCGGGACAGGCTACGAGCAGTACTTC.

The chain employs TRBV7-9 and TRBJ2-1; D is unclear. The length of the CDR3 is 12 residues. The ends were cut back, 2 bases at V and 7 bases at J, with 6 bases in the middle. Germline lookup yields CDR1 SEHNR and CDR2 FQNEAQ (reference sequence). The CDR3 protein is CASSLLQNEQFF. The CDR3 DNA is TGTGCCAGCAGCTTATTACAGAATGAGCAGTTCTTC.

The chain combines TRBV5-1 with TRBJ2-1; TRBD2 matches at 10 bases. The CDR3 totals 15 residues. The V and J ends lost 1 base and 8 bases, in that order; junction bases with no gene match: 6. Germline V CDR1 and CDR2: SGHRS, YFSETQ. The CDR3 region is CASSLRLAGADEQFF. The CDR3 DNA reads TGCGCCAGCAGCTTGCGGCTAGCGGGAGCTGATGAGCAGTTCTTC.

Only a few counts were recorded for this clonotype. The CDR3 sequence: CASSFPQREDLTDTQYF. Written as DNA, the CDR3 is TGTGCCAGCAGCTTCCCCCAGCGGGAGGACCTCACAGATACGCAGTATTTT. This chain uses TRBV5-6 with TRBJ2-3, with 9 positions matching TRBD2. CDR1 is SGHDT and CDR2 is YYEEEE in the germline V gene. This CDR3 has 17 amino acids. The V segment lost 2 bases and the J segment 2 bases; nucleotides outside the gene matches: 9.

This clonotype was recorded a few times. As DNA, the CDR3 is TGTGCCAGCAGTTCCGCCGGGACAGGGGGCAAGTACGAGCAGTACTTC. The encoded protein is CASSSAGTGGKYEQYF. The J gene is TRBJ2-7, the V gene TRBV12-3 or TRBV12-4; 12 nucleotides align to TRBD1. J gave up 4 bases and V 4 bases, and 8 bases lay outside the gene matches. The CDR3 consists of 16 residues.

This clonotype was observed a few times. The chain joins TRBV4-3 to TRBJ2-1, with 8 bases fitting TRBD2. Germline lookup yields CDR1 LGHNA and CDR2 YSLEER. The V gene end was trimmed by 2 bases and the J gene end by 4 bases; junction bases not matched to a gene: 7. The CDR3 is 16 amino acids. This chain's CDR3 is CASSQKSGRTYNEQFF. CDR3 sequence (DNA): TGCGCCAGCAGCCAAAAAAGCGGGAGAACTTACAATGAGCAGTTCTTC.

This chain uses TRBV30 with TRBJ2-7; 8 nucleotides align to TRBD1. Germline V gene sequence: CDR1 GTSNPN, CDR2 SVGIG (reference sequence). Trimming at V came to 5 bases and at J to 2 bases, leaving 5 bases not matched to a gene. The CDR3 covers 13 residues. In DNA form, the CDR3 reads TGTGCCTGGGGGAAACAGGGGGCCTACGAGCAGTACTTC. This gives the protein CAWGKQGAYEQYF.

This sequence joins TRBV2 and TRBJ2-3; D ambiguous. The V gene's germline CDR1 is SNHLY and CDR2 FYNNEI. The CDR3 has 11 amino acids. Trimming shortened V by 6 bases and J by 5 bases, and 6 bases separated the two germline ends. This CDR3 reads CASSVIDTQYF. In DNA, the CDR3 is TGTGCCAGCAGCGTGATAGATACGCAGTATTTT.

The chain combines TRBV5-1 with TRBJ2-7; D gene ambiguous. Germline V gene sequence: CDR1 SGHRS, CDR2 YFSETQ. This CDR3 is 15 amino acids long. Trimming took 0 bases from V and 0 from J, leaving 10 bases between them. CDR3 loop: CASSLELRSSYEQYF. The CDR3 DNA follows: TGCGCCAGCAGCTTGGAACTTCGAAGCTCCTACGAGCAGTACTTC.

V usage is TRBV5-1 and J usage is TRBJ2-7; D gene uncertain. The CDR3 is made up of 14 amino acids. CDR1 and CDR2 from the germline V gene are SGHRS and YFSETQ. V lost 1 base, J lost 0 bases, and 8 bases lay in between. The CDR3 protein is CASSLTRFSYEQYF. In nucleotides, the CDR3 is TGCGCCAGCAGCTTGACAAGGTTCTCCTACGAGCAGTACTTC.

This sequence joins TRBV12-3 or TRBV12-4 and TRBJ2-5; possibly TRBD1 for D (5 bases). The length of the CDR3 is 14 residues. V lost 4 bases, J lost 5 bases, and 14 bases lay in between. The CDR3 sequence: CASSSQGLYETQYF. In nucleotides, the CDR3 is TGTGCCAGCAGTTCGCAGGGTTTATATGAGACCCAGTACTTC.

This clonotype occurred many times. The chain links TRBV7-9 to TRBJ2-7, with TRBD2 identical over 12 bases. Germline values: CDR1 SEHNR, CDR2 FQNEAQ (reference sequence). This CDR3 contains 15 residues. The J segment lost 4 bases and the V segment lost 3 bases, leaving 4 bases of the junction unmatched. CDR3 DNA sequence: TGTGCCAGCAGCTTTATGGGGACTAGCGGGTACGAGCAGTACTTC. It yields the protein CASSFMGTSGYEQYF.

The rearrangement joins TRBV7-9 to TRBJ1-2, with D perhaps TRBD1 (6 bases). The CDR3 length is 15 residues. Trimming removed 7 bases from V and 5 bases from J, with 20 bases in between. Germline V gives CDR1 SEHNR, CDR2 FQNEAQ (reference sequence). CDR3: CASKPTRQVLYGYTF. As DNA, the CDR3 is TGTGCCAGCAAGCCCACCCGACAGGTTCTTTATGGCTACACCTTC.

At least ten counts were recorded for this clonotype. The chain recombines TRBV12-3 or TRBV12-4 with TRBJ2-7; D unclear. Trimming left V 3 bases short and J 6 bases short, with 6 bases between. This CDR3 has 11 residues. CDR3 sequence (DNA): TGTGCCAGCAGTTTCTCTGGCGAGCAGTACTTC. Its protein product is CASSFSGEQYF.

In this sample, this clonotype turned up a few times. The chain uses TRBV29-1 and TRBJ2-1; D remains ambiguous. The V end was cut by 3 bases, the J end by 3 bases, with 12 bases between. In germline, CDR1 is SQVTM, CDR2 ANQGSEA. The CDR3 length is 14 residues. For the CDR3, the DNA is TGCAGCGTTGAGCGGAACCCCCTCTACAATGAGCAGTTCTTC. Translating it yields CSVERNPLYNEQFF.

The table lists this clonotype with a few counts. The V gene is TRBV4-1, the J gene TRBJ2-2; D is perhaps TRBD2 (5 bases). CDR1 and CDR2 (germline): MGHRA, YSYEKL. CDR3 length: 13 amino acids. V lost 2 bases, J lost 7 bases, and 8 bases lay in between. In DNA form, the CDR3 reads TGCGCCAGCAGCCAATACCGGGACGGGGAGCTGTTTTTT. Translating it yields CASSQYRDGELFF.

This clonotype was observed a handful of times. The CDR3 region has the DNA TGTGCCAGCAGTACCGCCCGGACTAGCGGGAGGTACGAGCAGTACTTC. Protein product: CASSTARTSGRYEQYF. The chain links TRBV28 to TRBJ2-7, with 14 positions matching TRBD2. V was clipped by 5 bases and J by 4 bases; unmatched bases: 7. Germline V lookup: CDR1 MDHEN, CDR2 SYDVKM. The CDR3 runs to 16 residues.

The V and J genes are TRBV2 and TRBJ2-1; D may be TRBD2 (6 bases). V was shortened by 5 bases and J by 4 bases, with 12 bases between the two germline ends. CDR3 size: 14 residues. CDR1 is SNHLY and CDR2 is FYNNEI in the germline V gene. CDR3 protein: CASSTFGRYNEQFF. For the CDR3, the DNA is TGTGCCAGCAGTACGTTCGGGAGATACAATGAGCAGTTCTTC.